A selection of T cell receptor beta chains follows, all from one sample in a study of blood T cell repertoires in COVID-19. Sequencing used immunoSEQ multiplex PCR; TCRdb keeps in-frame clones, though not all of them. The sample records about 250,000 clones, around 89% being singletons. The specimen was PBMCs or T cells enriched from blood (not recorded which). These receptors were taken from a man aged 40-49 years who had recovered from COVID-19. Each CDR3 is given with its conserved first and last residue. D genes are given only for firm matches. Clone size is shown for a subset of rows, as once, few, many or a class of expanded clone.

d_gene: -; j_gene: TRBJ1-1; abundance: once; v_gene: TRBV19; CDR3aa: CASSISDTEAFF; CDR3nt: TGTGCCAGTAGTATTTCGGACACTGAAGCTTTCTTT
d_gene: -; j_gene: TRBJ2-3; abundance: -; v_gene: TRBV18; CDR3aa: CASSLLGTMRGMGTQYF; CDR3nt: TGTGCCAGCTCACTGTTAGGTACTATGCGGGGAATGGGAACGCAGTATTTT
d_gene: -; j_gene: TRBJ1-3; abundance: -; v_gene: TRBV7-2; CDR3aa: CASSLLAGDNTIYF; CDR3nt: TGTGCCAGCAGCTTACTCGCAGGGGATAACACCATATATTTT
d_gene: -; j_gene: TRBJ1-1; abundance: -; v_gene: TRBV28; CDR3aa: CASSTPGINRAFF; CDR3nt: TGTGCCAGCAGTACCCCAGGGATTAACAGAGCTTTCTTT
d_gene: TRBD2; j_gene: TRBJ2-1; abundance: -; v_gene: TRBV5-1; CDR3aa: CASGAGLAFNEQFF; CDR3nt: TGCGCCAGCGGGGCCGGACTAGCTTTCAATGAGCAGTTCTTC
d_gene: -; j_gene: TRBJ2-4; abundance: -; v_gene: TRBV3-1/TRBV3-2; CDR3aa: CASSQGTVIRLAKNIQYF; CDR3nt: TGTGCCAGCAGCCAAGGGACAGTCATTAGACTAGCCAAAAACATTCAGTACTTC
d_gene: -; j_gene: TRBJ1-5; abundance: once; v_gene: TRBV5-8; CDR3aa: CASRTGQFMGPQPQHF; CDR3nt: TGTGCCAGCAGGACCGGACAGTTCATGGGACCGCAGCCCCAGCATTTT
d_gene: -; j_gene: TRBJ1-1; abundance: -; v_gene: TRBV27; CDR3aa: CASSLWSGEAFF; CDR3nt: TGTGCCAGCAGTTTGTGGAGTGGTGAAGCTTTCTTT
d_gene: TRBD2; j_gene: TRBJ2-1; abundance: -; v_gene: TRBV5-1; CDR3aa: CASSLTSGSPSYNEQFF; CDR3nt: TGCGCCAGCAGCTTGACTAGCGGGAGTCCCTCCTACAATGAGCAGTTCTTC
d_gene: TRBD1; j_gene: TRBJ1-1; abundance: -; v_gene: TRBV27; CDR3aa: CASRGRGRGDTEAFF; CDR3nt: TGTGCCAGCAGGGGCAGGGGGCGCGGGGACACTGAAGCTTTCTTT
d_gene: TRBD2; j_gene: TRBJ2-7; abundance: -; v_gene: TRBV5-4; CDR3aa: CASSSTAGVAYEQYF; CDR3nt: TGTGCCAGCAGCTCGACAGCGGGAGTCGCCTACGAGCAGTACTTC
d_gene: TRBD1; j_gene: TRBJ1-5; abundance: -; v_gene: TRBV30; CDR3aa: CAWKGQGFQPQHF; CDR3nt: TGTGCCTGGAAGGGACAGGGTTTTCAGCCCCAGCATTTT
d_gene: -; j_gene: TRBJ1-2; abundance: -; v_gene: TRBV19; CDR3aa: CASRRDYGYTF; CDR3nt: TGTGCCAGTAGGAGGGACTATGGCTACACCTTC
d_gene: -; j_gene: TRBJ2-2; abundance: -; v_gene: TRBV27; CDR3aa: CATTGAGELFF; CDR3nt: TGTGCCACCACGGGTGCCGGGGAGCTGTTTTTT
d_gene: -; j_gene: TRBJ1-6; abundance: -; v_gene: TRBV27; CDR3aa: CASSSTPLITTSYNSPLHF; CDR3nt: TGTGCCAGCAGTTCTACGCCCCTAATCACCACGAGCTATAATTCACCCCTCCACTTT
d_gene: TRBD2; j_gene: TRBJ2-1; abundance: -; v_gene: TRBV2; CDR3aa: CASSGGLAGLTGVQFF; CDR3nt: TGTGCCAGCAGTGGGGGACTAGCGGGGCTCACCGGGGTGCAGTTCTTC
d_gene: TRBD2; j_gene: TRBJ2-1; abundance: -; v_gene: TRBV27; CDR3aa: CASSPITSGRANEQFF; CDR3nt: TGTGCCAGCAGCCCTATCACTAGCGGGAGGGCGAATGAGCAGTTCTTC
d_gene: -; j_gene: TRBJ1-6; abundance: -; v_gene: TRBV5-1; CDR3aa: CASREGQFDNSPLHF; CDR3nt: TGCGCCAGCAGGGAAGGACAGTTTGATAATTCACCCCTCCACTTT
d_gene: -; j_gene: TRBJ2-7; abundance: -; v_gene: TRBV19; CDR3aa: CASSINQGGYEQYF; CDR3nt: TGTGCCAGTAGTATTAATCAGGGAGGCTACGAGCAGTACTTC
d_gene: -; j_gene: TRBJ2-1; abundance: -; v_gene: TRBV11-1; CDR3aa: CASSLERAKYNEQFF; CDR3nt: TGTGCCAGCAGCTTGGAGAGGGCCAAATACAATGAGCAGTTCTTC
d_gene: TRBD1; j_gene: TRBJ1-1; abundance: once; v_gene: TRBV19; CDR3aa: CASSTGGPEAFF; CDR3nt: TGTGCCAGTAGTACAGGGGGCCCTGAAGCTTTCTTT
d_gene: -; j_gene: TRBJ1-5; abundance: -; v_gene: TRBV30; CDR3aa: CAWTEGFSNQPQHF; CDR3nt: TGTGCCTGGACTGAGGGTTTTAGCAATCAGCCCCAGCATTTT
d_gene: TRBD2; j_gene: TRBJ2-3; abundance: -; v_gene: TRBV7-3; CDR3aa: CASSDPGTSGSTDTQYF; CDR3nt: TGTGCCAGCAGTGACCCCGGGACTAGCGGGAGCACAGATACGCAGTATTTT
d_gene: -; j_gene: TRBJ2-6; abundance: -; v_gene: TRBV30; CDR3aa: CAGTGYGANVLTF; CDR3nt: TGTGCCGGTACAGGGTACGGGGCCAACGTCCTGACTTTC
d_gene: -; j_gene: TRBJ1-6; abundance: -; v_gene: TRBV19; CDR3aa: CASSEAHNSPLHF; CDR3nt: TGTGCCAGTAGTGAAGCGCATAATTCACCCCTCCACTTT
d_gene: TRBD1; j_gene: TRBJ2-7; abundance: -; v_gene: TRBV7-6; CDR3aa: CASSPRTGIDEQYF; CDR3nt: TGTGCCAGCAGCCCTCGGACAGGGATCGACGAGCAGTACTTC
d_gene: -; j_gene: TRBJ1-5; abundance: -; v_gene: TRBV7-9; CDR3aa: CASSLVGVNQPQHF; CDR3nt: TGTGCCAGCAGCCTAGTAGGGGTGAATCAGCCCCAGCATTTT
d_gene: -; j_gene: TRBJ2-2; abundance: -; v_gene: TRBV3-1/TRBV3-2; CDR3aa: CASSQGGNTGELFF; CDR3nt: TGTGCCAGCAGCCAAGGGGGCAACACCGGGGAGCTGTTTTTT
d_gene: TRBD2; j_gene: TRBJ2-1; abundance: few; v_gene: TRBV27; CDR3aa: CASSFSTSEYNEQFF; CDR3nt: TGTGCCAGCAGTTTTAGTACTAGCGAGTACAATGAGCAGTTCTTC
d_gene: -; j_gene: TRBJ2-6; abundance: -; v_gene: TRBV5-1; CDR3aa: CASSLGGGGANVLTF; CDR3nt: TGCGCCAGCAGCTTGGGGGGCGGTGGGGCCAACGTCCTGACTTTC
d_gene: -; j_gene: TRBJ1-2; abundance: few; v_gene: TRBV19; CDR3aa: CASSIEADLYGYTF; CDR3nt: TGTGCCAGTAGTATAGAGGCAGATCTCTATGGCTACACCTTC
d_gene: TRBD1; j_gene: TRBJ2-2; abundance: -; v_gene: TRBV27; CDR3aa: CASRDRVAGELFF; CDR3nt: TGTGCCAGCAGGGACAGGGTGGCCGGGGAGCTGTTTTTT
d_gene: -; j_gene: TRBJ2-1; abundance: -; v_gene: TRBV7-2; CDR3aa: CASSLAQGSYNEQFF; CDR3nt: TGTGCCAGCAGCTTAGCTCAGGGGAGCTACAATGAGCAGTTCTTC
d_gene: -; j_gene: TRBJ1-4; abundance: -; v_gene: TRBV27; CDR3aa: CASSLMGATNEKLFF; CDR3nt: TGTGCCAGCAGTTTAATGGGGGCGACTAATGAAAAACTGTTTTTT
d_gene: -; j_gene: TRBJ1-1; abundance: -; v_gene: TRBV20-1; CDR3aa: CSADREAEAFF; CDR3nt: TGCAGTGCGGATCGGGAGGCTGAAGCTTTCTTT
d_gene: -; j_gene: TRBJ2-5; abundance: once; v_gene: TRBV11-2; CDR3aa: CASSPGYGTQYF; CDR3nt: TGTGCCAGCAGCCCAGGCTACGGGACCCAGTACTTC
d_gene: -; j_gene: TRBJ2-2; abundance: -; v_gene: TRBV9; CDR3aa: CASSAERGAQVVFGELFF; CDR3nt: TGTGCCAGCAGCGCGGAACGGGGGGCGCAAGTGGTTTTTGGGGAGCTGTTTTTT
d_gene: -; j_gene: TRBJ1-4; abundance: -; v_gene: TRBV3-1/TRBV3-2; CDR3aa: CASSQQSGLDEKLFF; CDR3nt: TGTGCCAGCAGCCAGCAAAGCGGGCTGGATGAAAAACTGTTTTTT
d_gene: -; j_gene: TRBJ1-5; abundance: -; v_gene: TRBV11-2; CDR3aa: CASSLRNREGQPQHF; CDR3nt: TGTGCCAGCAGCCTAAGAAACAGGGAGGGACAGCCCCAGCATTTT
d_gene: TRBD2; j_gene: TRBJ2-1; abundance: -; v_gene: TRBV7-9; CDR3aa: CASSPGLAGMYNEQFF; CDR3nt: TGTGCCAGCAGCCCGGGGCTAGCGGGAATGTACAATGAGCAGTTCTTC
d_gene: TRBD2; j_gene: TRBJ2-7; abundance: -; v_gene: TRBV2; CDR3aa: CASSGGGDWYEQYF; CDR3nt: TGTGCCAGCAGTGGCGGGGGGGATTGGTACGAGCAGTACTTC
d_gene: TRBD1; j_gene: TRBJ1-4; abundance: once; v_gene: TRBV2; CDR3aa: CASSPYGTGPPTTNEKLFF; CDR3nt: TGTGCCAGCAGTCCTTACGGGACAGGGCCGCCTACAACTAATGAAAAACTGTTTTTT
d_gene: -; j_gene: TRBJ1-5; abundance: -; v_gene: TRBV6-5; CDR3aa: CASKPGGSNQPQHF; CDR3nt: TGTGCCAGCAAACCGGGGGGAAGCAATCAGCCCCAGCATTTT
d_gene: -; j_gene: TRBJ1-2; abundance: once; v_gene: TRBV7-9; CDR3aa: CASSLYQGLITNYGYTF; CDR3nt: TGTGCCAGCAGCTTGTATCAAGGACTGATCACTAACTATGGCTACACCTTC
d_gene: -; j_gene: TRBJ1-5; abundance: -; v_gene: TRBV30; CDR3aa: CAWTTGVDQPQHF; CDR3nt: TGTGCCTGGACGACAGGTGTGGATCAGCCCCAGCATTTT
d_gene: TRBD2; j_gene: TRBJ2-1; abundance: -; v_gene: TRBV3-1/TRBV3-2; CDR3aa: CASSQEFLASGSPSEQFF; CDR3nt: TGTGCCAGCAGCCAAGAGTTTTTGGCTAGCGGGAGCCCCAGTGAGCAGTTCTTC
d_gene: -; j_gene: TRBJ1-2; abundance: -; v_gene: TRBV18; CDR3aa: CASSLNDGTSGYTF; CDR3nt: TGTGCCAGCTCACTAAACGATGGGACATCTGGCTACACCTTC
d_gene: -; j_gene: TRBJ2-7; abundance: -; v_gene: TRBV28; CDR3aa: CASSFPGGSYEQYF; CDR3nt: TGTGCCAGCAGTTTCCCGGGTGGCTCCTACGAGCAGTACTTC
d_gene: TRBD2; j_gene: TRBJ2-7; abundance: -; v_gene: TRBV4-3; CDR3aa: CASSFGPSGYEQYF; CDR3nt: TGCGCCAGCAGCTTCGGGCCTAGCGGTTACGAGCAGTACTTC
d_gene: TRBD2; j_gene: TRBJ2-3; abundance: -; v_gene: TRBV7-6; CDR3aa: CASSPGPGLATDTQYF; CDR3nt: TGTGCCAGCAGCCCAGGCCCCGGACTAGCGACAGATACGCAGTATTTT
d_gene: TRBD1; j_gene: TRBJ1-1; abundance: -; v_gene: TRBV18; CDR3aa: CASSATGTGVVTEAFF; CDR3nt: TGTGCCAGCTCAGCCACCGGGACAGGGGTTGTAACTGAAGCTTTCTTT
d_gene: -; j_gene: TRBJ2-3; abundance: once; v_gene: TRBV7-2; CDR3aa: CASSLLSLLTDTQYF; CDR3nt: TGTGCCAGCAGCTTACTATCCTTACTTACAGATACGCAGTATTTT
d_gene: TRBD2; j_gene: TRBJ2-3; abundance: -; v_gene: TRBV27; CDR3aa: CASSFSGATSTDTQYF; CDR3nt: TGTGCCAGCAGTTTTAGCGGGGCTACTAGCACAGATACGCAGTATTTT
d_gene: -; j_gene: TRBJ2-7; abundance: -; v_gene: TRBV5-4; CDR3aa: CASSSRQGGEQYF; CDR3nt: TGTGCCAGCAGCAGCCGACAGGGAGGCGAGCAGTACTTC
d_gene: TRBD1; j_gene: TRBJ1-1; abundance: -; v_gene: TRBV11-3; CDR3aa: CASSLFASTGTSTEAFF; CDR3nt: TGTGCCAGCAGCTTATTTGCCTCGACAGGGACATCCACTGAAGCTTTCTTT
d_gene: -; j_gene: TRBJ1-3; abundance: -; v_gene: TRBV6-5; CDR3aa: CASGGMLGNTIYF; CDR3nt: TGTGCCAGCGGGGGGATGCTTGGAAACACCATATATTTT